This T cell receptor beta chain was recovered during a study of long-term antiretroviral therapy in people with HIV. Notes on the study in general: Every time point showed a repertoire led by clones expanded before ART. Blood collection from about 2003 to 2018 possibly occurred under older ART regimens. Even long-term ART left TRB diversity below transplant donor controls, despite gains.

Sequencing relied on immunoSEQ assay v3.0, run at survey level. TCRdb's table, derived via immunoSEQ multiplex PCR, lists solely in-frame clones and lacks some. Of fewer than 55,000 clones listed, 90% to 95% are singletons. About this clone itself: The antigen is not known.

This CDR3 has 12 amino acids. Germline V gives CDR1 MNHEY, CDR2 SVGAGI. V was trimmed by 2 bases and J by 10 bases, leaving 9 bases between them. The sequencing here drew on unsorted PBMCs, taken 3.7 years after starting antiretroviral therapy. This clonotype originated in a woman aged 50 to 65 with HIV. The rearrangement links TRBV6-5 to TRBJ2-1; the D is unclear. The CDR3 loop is CASSYGRSEQFF. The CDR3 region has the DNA TGTGCCAGCAGTTACGGACGGTCGGAGCAGTTCTTC.